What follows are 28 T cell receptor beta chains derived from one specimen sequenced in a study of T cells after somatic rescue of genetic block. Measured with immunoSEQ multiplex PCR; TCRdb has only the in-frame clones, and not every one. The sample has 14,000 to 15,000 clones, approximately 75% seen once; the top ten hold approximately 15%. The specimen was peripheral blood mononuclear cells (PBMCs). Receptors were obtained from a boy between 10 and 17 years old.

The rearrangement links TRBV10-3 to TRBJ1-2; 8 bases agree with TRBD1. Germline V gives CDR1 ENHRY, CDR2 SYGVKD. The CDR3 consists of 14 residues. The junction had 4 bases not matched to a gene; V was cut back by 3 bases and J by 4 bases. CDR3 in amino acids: CAISEGDRSYGYTF. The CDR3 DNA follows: TGTGCCATCAGTGAAGGGGACAGGTCCTATGGCTACACCTTC.

CDR3 amino acids: CARSLAGGASYNSPLHF. CDR3 bases: TGTGCCAGAAGCTTGGCAGGGGGTGCCTCCTATAATTCACCCCTCCACTTT. The chain combines TRBV5-3 with TRBJ1-6, with 7 bases lining up with TRBD1. TRBV5-3 belongs to the ORF category, with a function that is uncertain. CDR3 length: 17 residues. Trimming removed 0 bases from V and 0 bases from J; junction bases left unmatched: 3.

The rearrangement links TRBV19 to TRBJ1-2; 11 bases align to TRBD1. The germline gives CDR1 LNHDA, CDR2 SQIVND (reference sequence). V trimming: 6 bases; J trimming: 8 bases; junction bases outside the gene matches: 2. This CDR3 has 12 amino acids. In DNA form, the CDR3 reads TGTGCCAGTAGGGGACAGGGGGGAGGCTACACCTTC. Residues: CASRGQGGGYTF.

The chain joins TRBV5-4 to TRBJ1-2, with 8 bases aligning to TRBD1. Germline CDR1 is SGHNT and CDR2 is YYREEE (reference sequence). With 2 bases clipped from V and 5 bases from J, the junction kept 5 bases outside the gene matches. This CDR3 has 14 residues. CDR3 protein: CASSFTGGRYGYTF. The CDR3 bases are TGTGCCAGCAGCTTCACAGGGGGAAGGTATGGCTACACCTTC.

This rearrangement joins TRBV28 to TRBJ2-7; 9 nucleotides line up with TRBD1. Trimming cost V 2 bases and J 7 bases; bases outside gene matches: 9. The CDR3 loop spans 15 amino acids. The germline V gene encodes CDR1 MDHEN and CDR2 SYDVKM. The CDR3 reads CASSLGGQGVKEQYF. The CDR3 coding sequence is TGTGCCAGCAGTTTAGGGGGACAGGGTGTAAAGGAGCAGTACTTC.

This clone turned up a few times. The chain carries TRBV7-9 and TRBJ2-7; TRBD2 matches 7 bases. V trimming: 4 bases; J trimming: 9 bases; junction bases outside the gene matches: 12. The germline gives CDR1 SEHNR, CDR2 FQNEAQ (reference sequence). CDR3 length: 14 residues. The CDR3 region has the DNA TGTGCCAGCAGCTCAAGCGGGACCTCCGGATGGCAGTACTTC. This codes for CASSSSGTSGWQYF.

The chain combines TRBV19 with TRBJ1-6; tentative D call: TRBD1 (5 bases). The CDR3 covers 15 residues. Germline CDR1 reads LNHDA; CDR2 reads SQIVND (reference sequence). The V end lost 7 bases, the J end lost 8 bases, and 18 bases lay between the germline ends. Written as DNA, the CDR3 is TGTGCCAGTACTCCCGGGGACCGGTTACATTCACCCCTCCACTTT. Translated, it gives CASTPGDRLHSPLHF.

DNA of the CDR3: TGTGCCAGCAGCTTGGAGCAGGGGAGGAATCAGCCCCAGCATTTT. Amino acid sequence: CASSLEQGRNQPQHF. The V gene is TRBV5-5, the J gene TRBJ1-5, with D maybe TRBD1 (6 bases). The ends were cut back, 0 bases at V and 4 bases at J, with 11 bases in the middle. Germline values: CDR1 SGHKS, CDR2 YYEKEE (reference sequence). The CDR3 length is 15 residues.

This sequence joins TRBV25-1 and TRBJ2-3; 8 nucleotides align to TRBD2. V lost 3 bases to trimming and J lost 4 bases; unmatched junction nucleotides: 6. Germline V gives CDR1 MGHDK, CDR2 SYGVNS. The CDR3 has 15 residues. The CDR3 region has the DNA TGTGCCAGCAGTGACTTTAGCGGGGCTGCAGATACGCAGTATTTT. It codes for CASSDFSGAADTQYF. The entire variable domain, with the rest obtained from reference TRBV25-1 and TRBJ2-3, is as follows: EADIYQTPRYLVIGTGKKITLECSQTMGHDKMYWYQQDPGMELHLIHYSYGVNSTEKGDLSSESTVSRIRTEHFPLTLESARPSHTSQYLCASSDFSGAADTQYFGPGTRLTVL.

For the CDR3, the DNA is TGTGCCAGCAGTTACTCGAGGTCGTTGATTGGCTACACCTTC. This gives the protein CASSYSRSLIGYTF. The chain has TRBV6-5 and TRBJ1-2; D ambiguous. The CDR3 sequence is 14 residues long. Trimming stripped 0 bases from V and 7 bases from J, with 12 bases between. From germline, CDR1 is MNHEY and CDR2 SVGAGI.

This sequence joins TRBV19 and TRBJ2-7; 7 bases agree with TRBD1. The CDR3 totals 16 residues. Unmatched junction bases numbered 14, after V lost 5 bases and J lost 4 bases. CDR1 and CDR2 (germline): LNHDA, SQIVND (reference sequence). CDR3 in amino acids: CASSPILQGILYEQYF. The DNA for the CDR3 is TGTGCCAGTAGTCCCATCCTACAGGGGATTTTGTACGAGCAGTACTTC.

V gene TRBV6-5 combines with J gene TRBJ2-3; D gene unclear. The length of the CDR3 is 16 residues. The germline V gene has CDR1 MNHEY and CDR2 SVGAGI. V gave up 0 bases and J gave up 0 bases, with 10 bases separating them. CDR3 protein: CASSYSVPSSTDTQYF. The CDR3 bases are TGTGCCAGCAGTTACTCGGTTCCTTCTAGCACAGATACGCAGTATTTT.

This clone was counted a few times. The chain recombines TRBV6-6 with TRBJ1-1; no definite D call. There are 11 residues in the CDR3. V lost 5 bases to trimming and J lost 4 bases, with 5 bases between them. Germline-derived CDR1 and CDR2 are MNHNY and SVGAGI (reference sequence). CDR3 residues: CASSGVTEAFF. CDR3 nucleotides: TGTGCCAGCAGTGGTGTCACTGAAGCTTTCTTT.

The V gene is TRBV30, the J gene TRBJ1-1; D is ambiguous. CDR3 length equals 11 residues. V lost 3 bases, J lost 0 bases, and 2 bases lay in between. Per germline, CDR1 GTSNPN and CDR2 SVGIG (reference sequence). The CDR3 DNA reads TGTGCCTGGAGCCTGAACACTGAAGCTTTCTTT. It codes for CAWSLNTEAFF. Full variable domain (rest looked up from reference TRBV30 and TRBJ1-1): SQTIHQWPATLVQPVGSPLSLECTVEGTSNPNLYWYRQAAGRGLQLLFYSVGIGQISSEVPQNLSASRPQDRQFILSSKKLLLSDSGFYLCAWSLNTEAFFGQGTRLTVV.

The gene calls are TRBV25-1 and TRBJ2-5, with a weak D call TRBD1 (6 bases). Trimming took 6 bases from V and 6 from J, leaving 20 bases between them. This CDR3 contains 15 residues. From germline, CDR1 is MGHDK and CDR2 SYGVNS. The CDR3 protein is CASSYFSDRLKTQYF. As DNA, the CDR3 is TGTGCCAGCAGCTATTTTTCCGACAGGCTAAAGACCCAGTACTTC.

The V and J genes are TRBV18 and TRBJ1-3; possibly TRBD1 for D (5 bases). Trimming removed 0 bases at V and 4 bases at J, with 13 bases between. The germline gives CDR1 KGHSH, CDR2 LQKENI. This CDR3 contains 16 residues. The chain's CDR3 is CASSPPSRGSGNTIYF. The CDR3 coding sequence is TGTGCCAGCTCACCACCGTCCCGGGGCTCCGGAAACACCATATATTTT.

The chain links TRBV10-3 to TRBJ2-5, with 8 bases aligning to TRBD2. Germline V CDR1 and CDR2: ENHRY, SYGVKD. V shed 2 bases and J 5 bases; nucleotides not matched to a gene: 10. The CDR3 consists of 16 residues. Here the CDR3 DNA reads TGTGCCATCAGTGAGACCCACCGGGGGGGAGGCGAGACCCAGTACTTC. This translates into CAISETHRGGGETQYF.

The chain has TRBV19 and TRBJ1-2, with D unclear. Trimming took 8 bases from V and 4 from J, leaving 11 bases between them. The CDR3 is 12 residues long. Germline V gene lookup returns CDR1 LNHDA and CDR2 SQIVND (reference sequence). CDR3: CASQKTGYGYTF. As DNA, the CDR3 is TGTGCCAGTCAGAAGACGGGCTATGGCTACACCTTC.

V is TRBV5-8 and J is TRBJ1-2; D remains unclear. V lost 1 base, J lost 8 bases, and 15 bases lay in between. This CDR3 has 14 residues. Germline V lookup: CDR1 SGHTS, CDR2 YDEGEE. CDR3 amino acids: CASSLPAHTRGYTF. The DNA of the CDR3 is TGTGCCAGCAGCTTGCCGGCCCACACACGCGGCTACACCTTC. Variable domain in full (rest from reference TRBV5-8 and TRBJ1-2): EAGVTQSPTHLIKTRGQQATLRCSPISGHTSVYWYQQALGLGLQFLLWYDEGEERNRGNFPPRFSGRQFPNYSSELNVNALELEDSALYLCASSLPAHTRGYTFGSGTRLTVV.

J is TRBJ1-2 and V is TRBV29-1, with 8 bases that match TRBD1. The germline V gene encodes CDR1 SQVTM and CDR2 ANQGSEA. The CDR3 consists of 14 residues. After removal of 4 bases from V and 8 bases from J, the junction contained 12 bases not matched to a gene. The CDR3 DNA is TGCAGCGTTGGTCCCCGGGACAGGAGGAAGGGCTACACCTTC. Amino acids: CSVGPRDRRKGYTF.

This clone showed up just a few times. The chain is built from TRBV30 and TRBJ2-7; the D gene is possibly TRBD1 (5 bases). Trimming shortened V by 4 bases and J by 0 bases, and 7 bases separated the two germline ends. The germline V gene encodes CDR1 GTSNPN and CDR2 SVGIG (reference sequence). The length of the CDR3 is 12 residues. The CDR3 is CAWIDSSYEQYF. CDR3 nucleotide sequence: TGTGCCTGGATTGACAGCTCCTACGAGCAGTACTTC.

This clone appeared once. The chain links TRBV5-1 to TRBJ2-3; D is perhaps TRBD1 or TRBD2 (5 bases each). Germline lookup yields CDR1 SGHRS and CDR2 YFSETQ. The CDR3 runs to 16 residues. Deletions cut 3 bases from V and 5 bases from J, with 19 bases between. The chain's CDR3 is CASSSGSRLQEDTQYF. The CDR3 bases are TGCGCCAGCAGCTCGGGGAGCAGGTTACAGGAAGATACGCAGTATTTT.

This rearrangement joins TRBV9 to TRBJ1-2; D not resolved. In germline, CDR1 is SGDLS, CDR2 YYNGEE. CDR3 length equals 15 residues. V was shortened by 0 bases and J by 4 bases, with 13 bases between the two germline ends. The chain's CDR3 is CASSVAPGGPYGYTF. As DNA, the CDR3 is TGTGCCAGCAGCGTAGCCCCGGGCGGCCCCTATGGCTACACCTTC.

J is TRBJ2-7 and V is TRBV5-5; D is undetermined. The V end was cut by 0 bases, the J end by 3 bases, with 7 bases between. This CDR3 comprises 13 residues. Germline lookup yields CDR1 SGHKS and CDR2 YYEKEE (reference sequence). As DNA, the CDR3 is TGTGCCAGCAGCTTGGGAACGAACTACGAGCAGTACTTC. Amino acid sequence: CASSLGTNYEQYF.

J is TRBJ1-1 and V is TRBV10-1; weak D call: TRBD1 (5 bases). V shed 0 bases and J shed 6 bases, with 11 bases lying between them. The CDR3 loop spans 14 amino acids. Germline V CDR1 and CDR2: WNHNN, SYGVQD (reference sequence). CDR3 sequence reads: CASSESRGSPEAFF. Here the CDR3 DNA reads TGCGCCAGCAGTGAGTCGAGGGGATCCCCTGAAGCTTTCTTT.

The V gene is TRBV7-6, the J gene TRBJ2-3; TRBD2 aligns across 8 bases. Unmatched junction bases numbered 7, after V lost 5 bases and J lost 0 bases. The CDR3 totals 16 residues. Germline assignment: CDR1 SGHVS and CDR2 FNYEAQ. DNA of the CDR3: TGTGCCAGCAGCCCCTTAGCGGGGTCTAGCACAGATACGCAGTATTTT. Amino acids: CASSPLAGSSTDTQYF.

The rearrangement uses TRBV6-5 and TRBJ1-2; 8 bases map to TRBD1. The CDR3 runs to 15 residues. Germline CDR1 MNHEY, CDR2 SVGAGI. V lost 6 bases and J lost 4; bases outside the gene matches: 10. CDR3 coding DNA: TGTGCCAGCAGGCGGAACGGACAGGGAGTCTATGGCTACACCTTC. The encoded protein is CASRRNGQGVYGYTF.

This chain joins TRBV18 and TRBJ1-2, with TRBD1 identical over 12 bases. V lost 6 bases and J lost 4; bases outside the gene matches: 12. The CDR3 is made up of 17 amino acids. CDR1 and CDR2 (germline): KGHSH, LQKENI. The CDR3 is CASSPVGQGADGYGYTF. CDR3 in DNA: TGTGCCAGCTCGCCCGTGGGACAGGGGGCAGATGGCTATGGCTACACCTTC.